This T cell receptor beta chain was profiled in a study of response to subunit inactivated influenza vaccine. TCRdb used MiXCR to reprocess the RT-PCR reads, holding one entry per CDR3 protein. The sample has about 650,000 distinct CDR3 sequences, around 14% seen once. The CDR3 totals 14 residues. The germline V gene has CDR1 DFQATT and CDR2 SNEGSKA (reference sequence). This TCR derives from a man in his fifties or sixties who received an inactivated influenza vaccine. The genes are TRBV20-1 and TRBJ2-3; 10 positions agree with TRBD2. The sample here was PBMCs from blood, taken 11 to 12 days after vaccination. The CDR3, as DNA: TGCAGCGCCTGGCTAGCGGGGGACACAGATACGCAGTATTTT. It translates to CSAWLAGDTDTQYF.